These T cell receptor beta chains were read from a single sample in a study of blood T cell repertoires in COVID-19. Generated by immunoSEQ multiplex PCR, the TCRdb table keeps only in-frame clones and is missing some. The sample gives under 250,000 clones, roughly 86% of which show up once; less than 4% is in the top ten. Source material: PBMCs or T cells enriched from blood (not recorded which). The receptors shown here come from a woman aged 30 to 39 with acute COVID-19. Each CDR3 is given without its conserved first and last residue. The listing skips clone size in some rows; elsewhere it reads once, few, many or a size class.

size: NA; length: 14; J: TRBJ1-6; V: TRBV3-1/TRBV3-2; CDR3: ASSQAAGRGGSPLH
size: NA; length: 12; J: TRBJ2-1; V: TRBV23-1; CDR3: ASMGGSSYNEQF
size: NA; length: 11; J: TRBJ2-7; V: TRBV19; CDR3: ATLGGALNEQY
size: NA; length: 14; J: TRBJ1-5; V: TRBV7-2; CDR3: ASSAAGGYSNQPQH
size: NA; length: 9; J: TRBJ1-2; V: TRBV20-1; CDR3: SAIQGHGYT
size: NA; length: 15; J: TRBJ2-2; V: TRBV3-1/TRBV3-2; CDR3: ASSQASDRGGTGELF
size: once; length: 14; J: TRBJ1-2; V: TRBV5-1; CDR3: ASSRDGNDWNYGYT
size: NA; length: 10; J: TRBJ2-7; V: TRBV11-2; CDR3: ASSQDPGEQY
size: NA; length: 11; J: TRBJ2-7; V: TRBV11-3; CDR3: ASSTGTGNEQY
size: NA; length: 13; J: TRBJ1-2; V: TRBV6-5; CDR3: ASSYSFRGPYGYT
size: NA; length: 13; J: TRBJ2-7; V: TRBV13; CDR3: ASSPSGTGLYEQY
size: NA; length: 10; J: TRBJ2-7; V: TRBV30; CDR3: AWSGTVLGQY
size: NA; length: 13; J: TRBJ2-7; V: TRBV5-4; CDR3: ASSPRLAGDYEQY
size: NA; length: 15; J: TRBJ1-4; V: TRBV4-1; CDR3: ASSQVPGQGRYEKLF
size: NA; length: 11; J: TRBJ1-3; V: TRBV27; CDR3: ASSLGPGNTIY
size: NA; length: 14; J: TRBJ1-4; V: TRBV18; CDR3: ASSHSRGMTPPELF
size: NA; length: 13; J: TRBJ2-2; V: TRBV5-1; CDR3: ASSLAEGDTGELF
size: NA; length: 16; J: TRBJ2-3; V: TRBV7-2; CDR3: ASSLGLPSAPGADTQY
size: NA; length: 14; J: TRBJ2-1; V: TRBV5-4; CDR3: ASSPTAGGGYNEQF
size: NA; length: 12; J: TRBJ1-5; V: TRBV5-6; CDR3: ASSLTGNNQPQH
size: NA; length: 11; J: TRBJ2-1; V: TRBV29-1; CDR3: SNTGTGNYEQF
size: NA; length: 14; J: TRBJ1-2; V: TRBV13; CDR3: ASSLEGQNDRGGYT
size: NA; length: 10; J: TRBJ1-5; V: TRBV27; CDR3: ASSFSDQPQH
size: few; length: 16; J: TRBJ1-2; V: TRBV7-9; CDR3: ASSLAIAGYFVDYGYT
size: NA; length: 12; J: TRBJ2-7; V: TRBV7-3; CDR3: ASSSRAGNYEQY
size: NA; length: 15; J: TRBJ2-3; V: TRBV7-2; CDR3: ASSPSGLGLITDTQY
size: NA; length: 13; J: TRBJ2-1; V: TRBV3-1/TRBV3-2; CDR3: ASSKSSGGYNEQF
size: NA; length: 8; J: TRBJ2-1; V: TRBV21-1; CDR3: ASHYNEQF
size: once; length: 11; J: TRBJ1-1; V: TRBV29-1; CDR3: SADRGLNTEAF
size: NA; length: 13; J: TRBJ1-6; V: TRBV18; CDR3: ASSPPAGENSPLH
size: NA; length: 10; J: TRBJ1-1; V: TRBV6-2/TRBV6-3; CDR3: ASSYSTGTAF
size: NA; length: 13; J: TRBJ1-4; V: TRBV19; CDR3: ASSMDSGANEKLF
size: once; length: 14; J: TRBJ2-3; V: TRBV21-1; CDR3: ASLGMGFRRTDTQY